A single T cell receptor beta chain is shown here with its context. The data were taken from a study of T-cell reconstitution after alpha-beta-depleted transplantation in children. Preparation of the TCRbeta library used unique molecular identifiers. TCRdb reprocessed the PCR reads via MiXCR and lists one record per CDR3 protein. Among more than 85,000 distinct CDR3 sequences listed, around 6% were seen once. CDR1 SEHNR and CDR2 FQNEAQ come from the germline V gene (reference sequence). The CDR3 covers 15 residues. The J segment lost 0 bases and the V segment lost 5 bases, leaving 7 bases of the junction unmatched.

The sample here was PBMCs, mostly from graft donor cells, taken 60 days after TCRalphabeta/CD19-depleted stem cell transplant. The source of this sequence is a female patient aged 2-9 years who had a stem cell transplant for Fanconi anemia, so the T cells may come from the graft donor. V is TRBV7-9 and J is TRBJ2-7, with 7 bases aligning to TRBD2. In DNA form, the CDR3 reads TGTGCCAGCAGCCCTAGAGGGACTACCTCCTACGAGCAGTACTTC. Translation gives CASSPRGTTSYEQYF.